This entry features one T cell receptor beta chain sequence. Its antigen is currently not known. The junction departs from germline at one end; a sequencing error may be responsible. The data belong to a study of blood T cells in healthy people across ages (dated by TCRdb to the mid-2010s). About the full investigation: In model experiments, template switching captured about one uniquely barcoded TCR beta cDNA molecule for every two T cells. The donors were divided into four age groups: young (average approximately 17 years), middle-aged (approximately 42), aged (62) and long-lived (about 84). To avoid experimental bias, donors of different ages were spread randomly across the sequencing lanes. Using deep sequencing normalized with unique cDNA molecular identifiers, the study measured how TCR beta repertoire diversity changes with age. Using the same blood draw, the study looked at two additional independent replicas of 1 million unique cDNA reads for two donors, one aged 18 to 29 and the other aged 80 or older.

The method was 5' RACE. The sequencing machine was an Illumina HiSeq 2500. A second about 7 to 12 cycle PCR used a sample-barcoded 5' primer and a J-beta primer mix. A template-switch 5' adaptor carrying 12 random nucleotides introduced a unique molecular identifier onto each TCR beta cDNA molecule. At least 2.5 million CDR3-containing paired-end reads were obtained from each sample. First-strand cDNA synthesis was performed from all RNA using the Mint cDNA synthesis kit, with priming by a TRBC-specific oligonucleotide. Following uracil-DNA glycosylase treatment, all cDNA underwent a first 18-cycle PCR with the universal primers M1SS and BC2_uni_R. The authors processed their data as follows. For normalization, 1 million high-quality reads were randomly selected from each sample, with every read carrying a distinct molecular identifier. Instead of being binned into consensus sequences, reads with shared molecular identifiers were discarded. CDR3 identification, clonotype clustering and error correction used MiTCR with a Q25 quality threshold and the strictest error-elimination algorithm. A nonparametric unseen species model with Euler transformation was used to estimate a lower bound on total TCR beta diversity. In TCRdb, the public reads were trimmed at Q25 with fastp and aligned with MiXCR, with productive beta chains retained. Every entry covers one CDR3 protein and lists the most common genes and DNA from its rows. In this record, the V and J calls reflect TCRdb's handling and not the investigators' own analysis. The sample has about 830,000 distinct CDR3 sequences on record, about 62% of them singletons. 28% of the sample rests with the top ten.

Findings and caveats that apply to the study as a whole: A strong correlation was found between observed TCR beta diversity and the percentage of naive T cells measured by flow cytometry. Since profiling was done on bulk unsorted PBMCs, naive and antigen-experienced compartments could not be conclusively compared. Compared with the aged group, the long-lived group had more naive CD4+ T cells, fewer expanded clones and increased TCR diversity, suggesting age selection. Estimates of total diversity based on one million sequenced T cells were regarded as lower bounds and as underestimates. Observed TCR beta diversity per million T cells fell roughly linearly with age, and a significant reduction was already apparent by age roughly 40. Because the CMV infection status of the donors was unknown, age-related changes in expanded clonotypes may potentially have been confounded.

The donors were about 40 Caucasian individuals from Russia, aged 6 to 90 years, who were systemically healthy. Each donor gave ten milliliters of peripheral blood, collected into EDTA-treated Vacutainer tubes. Ficoll-Paque density-gradient centrifugation was used to isolate PBMCs, with at least 6.5 million obtained per sample. Total RNA was extracted from PBMCs with Trizol reagent, with at least 5.5 micrograms obtained per sample. Naive CD45RAhigh/CD27high T cell percentages were measured by flow cytometry on a PBMC aliquot from every donor. The specimen was blood. The origin of this receptor is a man aged 25-45 years in good health.

The CDR3 region: CASEGQGVNNEQFF. The DNA reads as follows: TGTGCCAGTGAGGGGCAGGGGGTAAACAACGAGCAGTTCTTC. The sequence joins TRBV12-3 or TRBV12-4 to TRBJ2-1; a stretch of 7 junction bases matches TRBD1. The CDR3 holds 14 amino acids from the cysteine to the phenylalanine. Only the CDR3 part of the read is kept: 42 bases, read in frame from the first base.